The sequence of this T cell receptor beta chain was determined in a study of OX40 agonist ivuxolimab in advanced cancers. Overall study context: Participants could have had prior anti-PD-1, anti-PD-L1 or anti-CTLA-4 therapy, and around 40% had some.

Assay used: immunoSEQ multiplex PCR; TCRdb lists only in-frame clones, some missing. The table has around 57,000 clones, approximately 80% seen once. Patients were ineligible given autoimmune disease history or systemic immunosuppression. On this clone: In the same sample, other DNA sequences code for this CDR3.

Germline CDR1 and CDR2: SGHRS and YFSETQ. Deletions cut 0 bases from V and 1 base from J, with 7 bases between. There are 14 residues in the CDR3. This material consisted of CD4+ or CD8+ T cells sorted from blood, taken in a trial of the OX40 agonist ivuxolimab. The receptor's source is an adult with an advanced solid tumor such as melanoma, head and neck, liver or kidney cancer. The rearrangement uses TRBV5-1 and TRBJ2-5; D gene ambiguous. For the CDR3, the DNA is TGCGCCAGCAGCTTGGGTGGGGTCCAAGAGACCCAGTACTTC. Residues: CASSLGGVQETQYF.